The clone carrying this TCR beta chain was counted many times. Time point described: newly diagnosed GD, antithyroid drugs for less than 3 months. PBMC-extracted RNA yielded the TCR library. Diagnosis followed American Thyroid Association guidelines for Graves' disease. Trimming removed 6 bases from V and 7 bases from J, with 21 bases in between. This CDR3 has 16 residues. Germline V lookup: CDR1 MDHEN, CDR2 SYDVKM. The data stem from a study of regulatory T cells in long-lasting Graves disease. In building TCR beta libraries, iRepertoire HTBI primers were used together with Arm-PCR of CDR3 regions. TCRdb independently ran MiXCR on the multiplex PCR reads; one entry per CDR3 protein. The sample contains 400,000 to 500,000 distinct CDR3 sequences, approximately 15% of which appear only once. This sample also appeared in a second study, on T cells in Graves' hyperthyroidism and ophthalmopathy. From that report: Lactation, pregnancy, other autoimmune disease or uncontrolled infection excluded patients.

Sequencing used peripheral blood mononuclear cells (PBMCs), obtained at new diagnosis, from a patient treated with antithyroid drugs. This sequence originates from a woman aged 40-49 years with Graves disease. The chain couples TRBV28 to TRBJ1-4, with a weak D call TRBD1 (5 bases). The CDR3: CASRTTTYGGGEKLFF. The CDR3 coding sequence is TGTGCCAGCAGAACTACTACCTACGGGGGAGGTGAAAAACTGTTTTTT.